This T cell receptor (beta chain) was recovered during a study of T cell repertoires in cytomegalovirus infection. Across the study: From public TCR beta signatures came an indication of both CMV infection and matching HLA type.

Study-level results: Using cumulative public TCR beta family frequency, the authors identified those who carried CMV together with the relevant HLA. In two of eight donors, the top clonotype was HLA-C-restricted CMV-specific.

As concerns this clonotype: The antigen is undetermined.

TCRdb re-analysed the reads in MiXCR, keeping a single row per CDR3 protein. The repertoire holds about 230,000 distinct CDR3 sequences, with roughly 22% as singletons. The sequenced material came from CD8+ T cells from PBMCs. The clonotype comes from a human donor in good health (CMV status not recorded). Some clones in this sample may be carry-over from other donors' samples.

DNA for the CDR3: TGTGCCAGCAGTTCAGGACAGGGGGCCAACAATGAGCAGTTCTTC. Its translation is CASSSGQGANNEQFF. This chain joins TRBV27 and TRBJ2-1, with 11 bases that match TRBD1. This CDR3 region has 15 residues. The V segment lost 4 bases and the J segment 5 bases; nucleotides outside the gene matches: 4. CDR1 is MNHEY, CDR2 SMNVEV, per germline (reference sequence).